Below are 28 T cell receptor beta chains sequenced from a single sample in a study of metastatic and nonmetastatic thyroid tumors (dated by TCRdb to about 2020). To prepare the library, PCR was applied. Sequencing was carried out with an Illumina HiSeq 4000. TCRdb cleaned the public reads at Q25 with fastp, built clones with MiXCR and kept in-frame beta chains. The sample yields some 28,000 clones; around 4% were counted once. The ten most abundant clones make up roughly 3.1% of the sample. No treatment had been received by any patient before thyroid surgery. Material for sequencing was blood. The receptors were gathered from a male donor with papillary thyroid cancer or a benign thyroid nodule (not recorded which). Some clones in this sample may be carry-over from other donors' samples.

This clone counts as medium-sized (0.01 to 0.1%). The CDR3 region has the DNA TGTGCCAGCAGCTTAGATGACCAGCGGGAGCAGTTCTTC. The encoded protein is CASSLDDQREQFF. The chain has TRBV11-3 and TRBJ2-1, with D possibly TRBD2 on 5 matching bases. The CDR3 covers 13 residues. The V gene's germline CDR1 is SGHNT and CDR2 YENEEA. Between the trimmed V and J ends, which lost 0 bases and 10 bases, there was a span of 10 bases.

In its sample, this clone was seen many times. The chain employs TRBV12-3 or TRBV12-4 and TRBJ2-2; D uncertain. The CDR3 spans 14 residues. V lost 3 bases and J lost 4, with 9 bases in between. The CDR3 reads CASSFYPATGELFF. In DNA, the CDR3 is TGTGCCAGCAGTTTTTACCCGGCCACCGGGGAGCTGTTTTTT.

There are many counts of this clone. The chain combines TRBV13 with TRBJ2-2; D assignment may be TRBD1 or TRBD2 (5 bases each). The germline gives CDR1 PRHDT, CDR2 FYEKMQ (reference sequence). The CDR3 totals 15 residues. Trimming stripped 8 bases from V and 2 bases from J, with 15 bases between. CDR3 in amino acids: CASRNMGVNTGELFF. The CDR3 DNA follows: TGTGCCAGCCGCAACATGGGGGTCAACACCGGGGAGCTGTTTTTT.

The chain carries TRBV6-5 and TRBJ2-3; TRBD2 is a possible D gene (6 bases). Trimming removed 7 bases at V and 0 bases at J, with 17 bases between. Germline lookup yields CDR1 MNHEY and CDR2 SVGAGI. The CDR3 loop spans 16 amino acids. DNA for the CDR3: TGTGCCAGCAAAGGGAGGTACTATCTTAGCACAGATACGCAGTATTTT. This codes for CASKGRYYLSTDTQYF.

This clone occurred a few times. At one of its ends the junction is not consistent with the germline gene, which may arise from a read error. The CDR3 sequence is CASGSDALTSGSRANDQFF. The CDR3 nucleotides read TGTGCTAGTGGCTCCGACGCCTTGACTAGCGGGAGTAGGGCCAATGATCAGTTCTTC. The chain joins TRBV12-5 to TRBJ2-1; 12 bases match TRBD2. Germline CDR1 and CDR2: LGHNT and FRNRAP. The CDR3 is 19 residues long.

By its share, this clone is medium-sized. The genes are TRBV28 and TRBJ2-1; 8 nucleotides line up with TRBD2. The ends lost 6 bases at V and 4 bases at J; junction bases unmatched: 5. The CDR3 spans 14 residues. Per germline, CDR1 MDHEN and CDR2 SYDVKM. In nucleotides, the CDR3 is TGTGCCAGCAGGCCTCCGGGGGGGTACAATGAGCAGTTCTTC. It codes for CASRPPGGYNEQFF.

This clone was seen repeatedly, ten times or more. No conserved phenylalanine or tryptophan ends this CDR3, so it is likely a read error. The chain combines TRBV19 with TRBJ2-1; D ambiguous. Trimming stripped 5 bases from V and 10 bases from J, with 15 bases between. CDR1 and CDR2 from the germline V gene are LNHDA and SQIVND (reference sequence). The CDR3 runs to 13 residues. The CDR3 loop is CASSLRSGSEQFL. The CDR3 DNA follows: TGTGCCAGTAGTCTTCGGAGTGGATCGGAGCAGTTCCTC.

The rearrangement links TRBV9 to TRBJ2-7; a weak D match, TRBD2 (6 bases). The CDR3 length is 14 residues. Trimming took off 0 bases at V and 3 bases at J, with 10 bases between the two ends. CDR1 SGDLS and CDR2 YYNGEE come from the germline V gene. CDR3 protein: CASSVGGDSYEQYF. DNA for the CDR3: TGTGCCAGCAGCGTAGGCGGGGATAGCTACGAGCAGTACTTC. The variable domain in full, completed from reference TRBV9 and TRBJ2-7, reads DSGVTQTPKHLITATGQRVTLRCSPRSGDLSVYWYQQSLDQGLQFLIQYYNGEERAKGNILERFSAQQFPDLHSELNLSSLELGDSALYFCASSVGGDSYEQYFGPGTRLTVT.

This clone was seen many times. Other DNA sequences in this sample translate to the same CDR3. This chain uses TRBV7-8 with TRBJ1-6; TRBD1 is a possible D gene (5 bases). Germline V gene sequence: CDR1 SGHVS, CDR2 FQNEAQ. The CDR3 is made up of 16 amino acids. Trimming removed 0 bases at V and 9 bases at J, with 15 bases between. CDR3 amino acids: CASSLALGGYGSPLHF. Here the CDR3 DNA reads TGTGCCAGCAGCTTAGCGCTCGGGGGATACGGTTCACCCCTCCACTTT.

This clone was seen ten or more times. The genes are TRBV4-1 and TRBJ1-4; TRBD1 matches at 7 bases. The CDR3 loop spans 16 amino acids. Looked up from germline, CDR1 is MGHRA and CDR2 is YSYEKL. Trimming removed 2 bases from V and 8 bases from J; junction bases left unmatched: 11. The CDR3 protein is CASSQPTMQGGEKLFF. The CDR3 DNA follows: TGCGCCAGCAGCCAACCTACCATGCAGGGGGGGGAAAAACTGTTTTTT.

Here the CDR3 DNA reads TGTGCCAGTGACGGGACTACCTCGGGGAAAAGTGAGCAGTTCTTC. It translates to CASDGTTSGKSEQFF. The chain links TRBV19 to TRBJ2-1, with 7 bases that match TRBD2. Trimming at V came to 8 bases and at J to 9 bases, leaving 16 bases not matched to a gene. Germline CDR1 LNHDA, CDR2 SQIVND (reference sequence). The CDR3 covers 15 residues.

This clone was detected only a few times. The V call is TRBV7-2, the J call TRBJ2-1, with D perhaps matching TRBD1 (6 bases). The CDR3 extends over 14 amino acids. Germline loops: CDR1 SGHTA, CDR2 FQGNSA. Trimming removed 5 bases from V and 5 bases from J, with 13 bases in between. CDR3: CASSARDMDNEQFF. CDR3 in DNA: TGTGCCAGCAGCGCACGGGACATGGACAATGAGCAGTTCTTC. Supplemented by reference TRBV7-2 and TRBJ2-1, the full variable domain reads GAGVSQSPSNKVTEKGKDVELRCDPISGHTALYWYRQSLGQGLEFLIYFQGNSAPDKSGLPSDRFSAERTGGSVSTLTIQRTQQEDSAVYLCASSARDMDNEQFFGPGTRLTVL.

The CDR3 here is CASSYRGLANNEQFF. DNA of the CDR3: TGTGCCAGCAGCTACCGGGGACTAGCGAACAATGAGCAGTTCTTC. The chain carries TRBV12-3 or TRBV12-4 and TRBJ2-1; 10 bases fit TRBD2. This CDR3 has 15 amino acids. The junction had 7 bases not matched to a gene; V was cut back by 6 bases and J by 5 bases.

This clone was counted many times. The junction differs from germline at one of its ends, possibly a read error. The gene calls are TRBV19 and TRBJ1-3, with TRBD1 matching 7 bases. Germline CDR1 LNHDA, CDR2 SQIVND (reference sequence). The CDR3 spans 15 residues. The CDR3 reads CASSMGDSSGNTTYF. The CDR3 DNA sequence: TGTGCCAGTAGTATGGGGGACAGCTCTGGAAACACCACATATTTT.

Remarks on this clone: Just one base apart from a much larger clone, this may be a read error. The rearrangement joins TRBV6-2 or TRBV6-3 to TRBJ2-2; 7 bases agree with TRBD1. V dropped 5 bases and J dropped 5; count of bases not matched to a gene: 11. Looked up from germline, CDR1 is MNHEY and CDR2 is SVGEGT. This CDR3 contains 16 residues. CDR3 sequence reads: CASSDQGVAKTGELFF. CDR3 nucleotides: TGTGCCAGCAGTGACCAGGGGGTAGCAAAAACCGGGGAGCTGTTTTTT.

There are many counts of this clone. Different DNA sequences within this sample yield the same CDR3. The V gene is TRBV5-4, the J gene TRBJ2-7; 10 nucleotides agree with TRBD2. The CDR3 contains 14 residues. Germline lookup yields CDR1 SGHNT and CDR2 YYREEE (reference sequence). Trimming cost V 6 bases and J 6 bases; bases outside gene matches: 9. The CDR3 is CASTPEREGREQYF. The DNA for the CDR3 is TGTGCCAGCACCCCTGAGCGGGAGGGCCGCGAGCAGTACTTC.

This clone was counted at least ten times. The gene calls are TRBV11-3 and TRBJ2-3; 9 nucleotides agree with TRBD1. The CDR3 loop spans 14 amino acids. CDR1 is SGHNT and CDR2 is YENEEA in the germline V gene. V lost 4 bases to trimming and J lost 4 bases; unmatched junction nucleotides: 3. Here the CDR3 DNA reads TGTGCCAGCAGCTCACAGGGGGCCCCAGATACGCAGTATTTT. This encodes CASSSQGAPDTQYF.

The table lists this clone with a few counts. The rearrangement uses TRBV3-1 and TRBJ2-2, with TRBD1 identical over 7 bases. Germline V gives CDR1 LGHDT, CDR2 YNNKEL (reference sequence). This CDR3 has 14 residues. The V segment lost 6 bases and the J segment 7 bases; nucleotides outside the gene matches: 8. CDR3 sequence (DNA): TGTGCCAGCAGACCCAACAGGGGTATCGGGGAGCTGTTTTTT. The encoded protein is CASRPNRGIGELFF.

This clone has only a few counts. An end of the junction differs from the germline gene, which may be a read error. This chain connects TRBV19 to TRBJ2-2; 7 bases agree with TRBD1. The CDR3 consists of 16 residues. Germline V gives CDR1 LNHDA, CDR2 SQIVND (reference sequence). The CDR3 bases are TGTGCCAGTAGTATAGTTGGCAGGGGGTGCCCCGGTGAGCTGTTTTTT. This translates into CASSIVGRGCPGELFF.

This clone showed up many times. The sample holds other DNA sequences that translate to the same CDR3. The chain recombines TRBV4-1 with TRBJ1-2; D may be TRBD1 (6 bases). The CDR3 covers 15 residues. The germline V and J ends were trimmed by 0 bases and 4 bases, with 12 bases remaining between them. Germline V gene sequence: CDR1 MGHRA, CDR2 YSYEKL. CDR3 sequence (DNA): TGCGCCAGCAGCCAAGAGGAGGGCAGGGGCTATGGCTACACCTTC. This translates into CASSQEEGRGYGYTF.

On this clone: One end of the junction is discordant with germline, which a read error may explain. The chain couples TRBV6-1 to TRBJ2-7, with a weak D call TRBD1 (6 bases). Germline V gene sequence: CDR1 MNHNS, CDR2 SASEGT. The CDR3 sequence is 12 residues long. CDR3 residues: CASREVQGRQYF. The CDR3 DNA reads TGTGCCAGCAGAGAAGTACAGGGACGTCAATACTTC.

This clone occurred a few times. This chain joins TRBV28 and TRBJ1-2; unclear D gene. There are 13 residues in the CDR3. Germline CDR1 MDHEN, CDR2 SYDVKM. V gave up 6 bases and J gave up 2 bases, with 10 bases separating them. The CDR3 sequence is CASSPAANYGYTF. DNA of the CDR3: TGTGCCAGCAGCCCGGCGGCCAACTATGGCTACACCTTC.

This clone was found many times. The chain carries TRBV30 and TRBJ1-3; no clear D. V was cut by 5 bases and J by 0 bases, with 5 bases left in between. From germline, CDR1 is GTSNPN and CDR2 SVGIG (reference sequence). The CDR3 sequence is 12 residues long. The chain's CDR3 is CAWGGSGNTIYF. The CDR3 DNA sequence: TGTGCCTGGGGTGGCTCTGGAAACACCATATATTTT.

The CDR3 reads CAWSSDRGQGSNQPQHF. CDR3 coding DNA: TGTGCCTGGAGTTCTGACAGGGGGCAGGGGAGCAATCAGCCCCAGCATTTT. The rearrangement links TRBV30 to TRBJ1-5; TRBD1 matches 10 bases. The CDR3 runs to 17 residues. The V segment lost 2 bases and the J segment 1 base; nucleotides outside the gene matches: 8. Germline V lookup: CDR1 GTSNPN, CDR2 SVGIG (reference sequence).

The DNA for the CDR3 is TGTGCCAGCAGTTTAGCGGGAGACACTTACAATGAGCAGTTCTTC. It specifies CASSLAGDTYNEQFF. The chain has TRBV28 and TRBJ2-1; 7 nucleotides line up with TRBD2. Germline CDR1 and CDR2: MDHEN and SYDVKM. J lost 4 bases, V lost 2 bases, and 5 bases had no gene match. CDR3 size: 15 residues.

V and J are TRBV20-1 and TRBJ2-2, with D unresolved. The length of the CDR3 is 16 residues. Germline lookup yields CDR1 DFQATT and CDR2 SNEGSKA (reference sequence). The germline V and J ends were trimmed by 0 bases and 3 bases, with 14 bases remaining between them. CDR3 DNA: TGCAGTGCTAGAGAGTCCCCACCCTCGGACACCGGGGAGCTGTTTTTT. Translated, it gives CSARESPPSDTGELFF.

The V gene is TRBV6-2 or TRBV6-3, the J gene TRBJ2-1; 13 positions match TRBD2. CDR3 size: 17 residues. Germline loops: CDR1 MNHEY, CDR2 SVGEGT. The ends lost 0 bases at V and 4 bases at J; junction bases unmatched: 3. The CDR3 nucleotides read TGTGCCAGCAGTTACTCTGGACTAGCGGGAGTGTACAATGAGCAGTTCTTC. Translating gives CASSYSGLAGVYNEQFF.

In this sample, this clone turned up many times. The rearrangement uses TRBV9 and TRBJ2-2; the match to TRBD2 covers 11 bases. Germline CDR1 and CDR2: SGDLS and YYNGEE. This CDR3 has 18 amino acids. The J segment lost 0 bases and the V segment lost 0 bases, leaving 4 bases of the junction unmatched. This chain's CDR3 is CASSVDLAGGPNTGELFF. In DNA form, the CDR3 reads TGTGCCAGCAGCGTAGACCTAGCGGGAGGCCCGAACACCGGGGAGCTGTTTTTT. Complete variable domain (other parts from reference TRBV9 and TRBJ2-2): DSGVTQTPKHLITATGQRVTLRCSPRSGDLSVYWYQQSLDQGLQFLIQYYNGEERAKGNILERFSAQQFPDLHSELNLSSLELGDSALYFCASSVDLAGGPNTGELFFGEGSRLTVL.